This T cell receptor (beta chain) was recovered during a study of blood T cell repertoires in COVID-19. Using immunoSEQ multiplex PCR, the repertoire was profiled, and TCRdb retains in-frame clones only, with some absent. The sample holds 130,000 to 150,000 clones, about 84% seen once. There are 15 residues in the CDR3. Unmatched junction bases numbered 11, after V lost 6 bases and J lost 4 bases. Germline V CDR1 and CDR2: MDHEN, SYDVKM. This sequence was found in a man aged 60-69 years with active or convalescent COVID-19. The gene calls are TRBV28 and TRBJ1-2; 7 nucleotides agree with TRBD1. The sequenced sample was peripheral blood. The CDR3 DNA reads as TGTGCCAGCAGCTGGTCCGGGACAGCGTTCTATGGCTACACCTTC. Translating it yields CASSWSGTAFYGYTF.